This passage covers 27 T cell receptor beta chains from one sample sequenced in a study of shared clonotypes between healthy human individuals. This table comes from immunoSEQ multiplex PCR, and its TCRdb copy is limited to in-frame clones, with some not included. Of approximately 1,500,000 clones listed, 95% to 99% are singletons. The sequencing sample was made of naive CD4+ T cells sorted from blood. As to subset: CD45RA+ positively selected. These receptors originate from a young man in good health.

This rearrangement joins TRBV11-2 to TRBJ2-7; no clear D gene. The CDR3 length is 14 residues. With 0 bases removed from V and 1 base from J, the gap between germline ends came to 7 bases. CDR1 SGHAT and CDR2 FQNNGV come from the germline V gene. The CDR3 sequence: CASSLDRYSYEQYF. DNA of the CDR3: TGTGCCAGCAGCTTAGACAGGTATTCCTACGAGCAGTACTTC.

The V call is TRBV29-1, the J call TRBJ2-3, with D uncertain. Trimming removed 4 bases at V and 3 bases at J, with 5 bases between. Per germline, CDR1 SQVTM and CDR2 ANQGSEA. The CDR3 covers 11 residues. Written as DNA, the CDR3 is TGCAGCGTTGTTGTGACAGATACGCAGTATTTT. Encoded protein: CSVVVTDTQYF.

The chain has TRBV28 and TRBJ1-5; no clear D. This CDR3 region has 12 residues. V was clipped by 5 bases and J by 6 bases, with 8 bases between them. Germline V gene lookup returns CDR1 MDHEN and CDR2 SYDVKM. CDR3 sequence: CASSTNLQPQHF. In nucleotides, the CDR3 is TGTGCCAGCAGTACCAACCTTCAGCCCCAGCATTTT.

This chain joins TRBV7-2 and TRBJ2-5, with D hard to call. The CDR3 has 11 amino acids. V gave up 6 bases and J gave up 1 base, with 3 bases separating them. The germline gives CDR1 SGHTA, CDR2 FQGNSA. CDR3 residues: CASSIQETQYF. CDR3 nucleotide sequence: TGTGCCAGCAGTATCCAAGAGACCCAGTACTTC.

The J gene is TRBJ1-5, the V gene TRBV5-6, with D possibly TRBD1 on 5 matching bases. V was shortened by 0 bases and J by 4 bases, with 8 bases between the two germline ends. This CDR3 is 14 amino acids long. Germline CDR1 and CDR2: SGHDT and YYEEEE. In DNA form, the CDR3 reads TGTGCCAGCAGCTTGGCCCAGGGAAATCAGCCCCAGCATTTT. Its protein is CASSLAQGNQPQHF.

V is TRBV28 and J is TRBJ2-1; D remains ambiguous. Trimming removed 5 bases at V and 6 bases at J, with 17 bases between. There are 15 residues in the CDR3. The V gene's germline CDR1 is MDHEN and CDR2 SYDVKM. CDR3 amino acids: CASSPPRSLGNEQFF. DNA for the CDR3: TGTGCCAGCAGTCCCCCTAGAAGTTTGGGCAATGAGCAGTTCTTC.

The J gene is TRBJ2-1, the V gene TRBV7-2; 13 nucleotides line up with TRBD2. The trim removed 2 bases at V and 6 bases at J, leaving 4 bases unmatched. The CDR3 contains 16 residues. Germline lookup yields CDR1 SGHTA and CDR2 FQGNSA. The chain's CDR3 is CASSLRLAGGGNEQFF. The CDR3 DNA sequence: TGTGCCAGCAGCTTAAGACTAGCGGGAGGTGGCAATGAGCAGTTCTTC.

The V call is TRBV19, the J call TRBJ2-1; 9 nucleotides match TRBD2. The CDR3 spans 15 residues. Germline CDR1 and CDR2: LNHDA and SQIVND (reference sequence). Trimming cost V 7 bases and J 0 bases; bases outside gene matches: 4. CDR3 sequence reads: CASTPAGGSYNEQFF. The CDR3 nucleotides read TGTGCCAGTACCCCAGCGGGAGGCTCCTACAATGAGCAGTTCTTC.

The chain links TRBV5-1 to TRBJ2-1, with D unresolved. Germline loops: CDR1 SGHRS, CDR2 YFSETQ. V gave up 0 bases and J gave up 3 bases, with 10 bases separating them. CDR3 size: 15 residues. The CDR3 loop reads CASSLESAHYNEQFF. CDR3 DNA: TGCGCCAGCAGCTTGGAGAGCGCGCACTACAATGAGCAGTTCTTC.

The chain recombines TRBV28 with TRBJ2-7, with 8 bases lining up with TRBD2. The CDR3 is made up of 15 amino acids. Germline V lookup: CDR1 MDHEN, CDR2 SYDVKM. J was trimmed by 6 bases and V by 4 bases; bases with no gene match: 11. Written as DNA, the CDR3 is TGTGCCAGCAGTTCCTTTAGCGGGATCGACGGCGAGCAGTACTTC. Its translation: CASSSFSGIDGEQYF.

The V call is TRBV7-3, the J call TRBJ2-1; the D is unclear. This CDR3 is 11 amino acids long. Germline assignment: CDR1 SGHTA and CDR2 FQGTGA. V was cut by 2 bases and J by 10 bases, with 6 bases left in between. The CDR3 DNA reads TGTGCCAGCAGCTTAGGAAGGGAGCAGTTCTTC. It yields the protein CASSLGREQFF.

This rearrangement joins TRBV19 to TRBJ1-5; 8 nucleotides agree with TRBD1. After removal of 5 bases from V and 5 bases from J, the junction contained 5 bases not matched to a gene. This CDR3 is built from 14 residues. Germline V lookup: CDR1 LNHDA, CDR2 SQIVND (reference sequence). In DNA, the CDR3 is TGTGCCAGTAGTGTAGGACAGGGCTATCAGCCCCAGCATTTT. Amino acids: CASSVGQGYQPQHF.

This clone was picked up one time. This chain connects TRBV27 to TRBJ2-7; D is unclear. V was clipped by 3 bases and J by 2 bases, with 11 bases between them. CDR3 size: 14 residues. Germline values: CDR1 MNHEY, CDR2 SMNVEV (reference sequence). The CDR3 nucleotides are TGTGCCAGCAGTTTTAATGGGCTCCCCTACGAGCAGTACTTC. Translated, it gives CASSFNGLPYEQYF.

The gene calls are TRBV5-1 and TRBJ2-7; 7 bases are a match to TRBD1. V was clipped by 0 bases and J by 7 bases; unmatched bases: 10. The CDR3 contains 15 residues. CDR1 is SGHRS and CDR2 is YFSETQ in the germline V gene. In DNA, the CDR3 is TGCGCCAGCAGCTTGGTTGCGACAGGGAGTCTTGAGCAGTACTTC. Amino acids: CASSLVATGSLEQYF. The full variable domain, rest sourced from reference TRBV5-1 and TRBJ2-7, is KAGVTQTPRYLIKTRGQQVTLSCSPISGHRSVSWYQQTPGQGLQFLFEYFSETQRNKGNFPGRFSGRQFSNSRSEMNVSTLELGDSALYLCASSLVATGSLEQYFGPGTRLTVT.

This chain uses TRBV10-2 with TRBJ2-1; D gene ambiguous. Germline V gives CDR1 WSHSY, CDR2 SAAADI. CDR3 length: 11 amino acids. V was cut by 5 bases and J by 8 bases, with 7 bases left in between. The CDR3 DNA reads TGCGCCAGCAGTCAATTGGATGAGCAGTTCTTC. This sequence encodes CASSQLDEQFF.

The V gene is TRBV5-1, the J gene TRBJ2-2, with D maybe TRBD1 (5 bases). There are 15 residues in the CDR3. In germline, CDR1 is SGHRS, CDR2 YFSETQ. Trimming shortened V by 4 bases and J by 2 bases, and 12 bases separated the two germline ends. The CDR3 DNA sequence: TGCGCCAGCAGCGTATCAGGGAAAAACACCGGGGAGCTGTTTTTT. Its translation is CASSVSGKNTGELFF.

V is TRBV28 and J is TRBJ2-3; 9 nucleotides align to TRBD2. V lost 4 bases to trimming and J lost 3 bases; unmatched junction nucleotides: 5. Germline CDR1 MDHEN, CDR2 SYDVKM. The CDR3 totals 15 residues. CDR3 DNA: TGTGCCAGCAGTTGGCTGGCGGGAGGGACAGATACGCAGTATTTT. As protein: CASSWLAGGTDTQYF.

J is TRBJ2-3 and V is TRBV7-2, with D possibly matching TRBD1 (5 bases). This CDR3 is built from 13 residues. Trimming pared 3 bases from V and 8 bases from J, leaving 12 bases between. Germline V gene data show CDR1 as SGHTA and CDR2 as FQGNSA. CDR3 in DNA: TGTGCCAGCAGCTTTCTAGGGGCAAGTACGCAGTATTTT. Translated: CASSFLGASTQYF.

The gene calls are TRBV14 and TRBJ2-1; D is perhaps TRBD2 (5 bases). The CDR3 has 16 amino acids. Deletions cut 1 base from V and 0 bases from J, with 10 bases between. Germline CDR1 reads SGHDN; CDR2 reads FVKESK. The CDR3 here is CASSQVAQSSYNEQFF. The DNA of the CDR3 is TGTGCCAGCAGCCAAGTAGCGCAGAGCTCCTACAATGAGCAGTTCTTC.

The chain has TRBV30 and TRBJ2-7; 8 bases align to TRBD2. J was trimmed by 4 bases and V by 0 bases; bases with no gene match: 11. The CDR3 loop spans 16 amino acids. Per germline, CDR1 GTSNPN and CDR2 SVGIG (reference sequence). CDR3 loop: CAWSVPLAGIRYEQYF. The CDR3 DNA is TGTGCCTGGAGTGTTCCTTTAGCGGGGATTAGGTACGAGCAGTACTTC.

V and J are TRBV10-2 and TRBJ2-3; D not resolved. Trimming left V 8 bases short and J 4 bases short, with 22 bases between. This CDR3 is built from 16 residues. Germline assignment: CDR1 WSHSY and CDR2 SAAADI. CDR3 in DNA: TGCGCCAGCCGTTTCTTCGGGCCCTTAGGCGCAGATACGCAGTATTTT. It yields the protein CASRFFGPLGADTQYF.

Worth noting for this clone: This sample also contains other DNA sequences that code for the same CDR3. In nucleotides, the CDR3 is TGTGCCAGCAGTTTAAGGCTAGCGGGAGACAATGAGCAGTTCTTC. It is translated as CASSLRLAGDNEQFF. This chain links TRBV27 with TRBJ2-1; 10 nucleotides line up with TRBD2. Germline V CDR1 and CDR2: MNHEY, SMNVEV (reference sequence). V lost 2 bases, J lost 5 bases, and 3 bases stayed unmatched. The CDR3 loop spans 15 amino acids.

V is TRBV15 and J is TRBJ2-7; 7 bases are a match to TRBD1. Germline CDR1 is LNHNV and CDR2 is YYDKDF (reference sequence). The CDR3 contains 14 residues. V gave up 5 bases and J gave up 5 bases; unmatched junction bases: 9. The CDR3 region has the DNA TGTGCCACCAGCTCCCAAACAGGGGTCCACGAGCAGTACTTC. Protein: CATSSQTGVHEQYF.

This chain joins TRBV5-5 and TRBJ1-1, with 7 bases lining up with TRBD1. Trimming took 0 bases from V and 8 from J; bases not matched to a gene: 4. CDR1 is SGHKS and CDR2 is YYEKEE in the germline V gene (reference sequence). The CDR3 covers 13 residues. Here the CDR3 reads CASSLDRGAEAFF. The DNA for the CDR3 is TGTGCCAGCAGCTTGGACAGGGGTGCCGAAGCTTTCTTT.

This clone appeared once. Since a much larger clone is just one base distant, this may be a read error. The CDR3 region is CASRSPYEQYF. In nucleotides, the CDR3 is TGTGCCAGCCGTTCCCCCTACGAGCAGTACTTC. This sequence joins TRBV2 and TRBJ2-7; D remains ambiguous. CDR3 length: 11 amino acids. Germline V gene lookup returns CDR1 SNHLY and CDR2 FYNNEI. The V gene lost 8 bases and the J gene lost 2 bases, with 7 bases spanning the gap.

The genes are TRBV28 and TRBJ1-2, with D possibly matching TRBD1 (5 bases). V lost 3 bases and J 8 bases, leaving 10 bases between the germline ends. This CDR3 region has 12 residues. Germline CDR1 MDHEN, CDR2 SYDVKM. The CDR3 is CASSFRGGGYTF. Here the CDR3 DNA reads TGTGCCAGCAGTTTTCGGGGCGGCGGCTACACCTTC.

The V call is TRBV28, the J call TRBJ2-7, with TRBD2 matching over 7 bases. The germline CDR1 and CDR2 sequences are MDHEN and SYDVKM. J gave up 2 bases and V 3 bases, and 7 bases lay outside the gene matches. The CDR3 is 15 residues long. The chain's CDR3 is CASSLTSGITYEQYF. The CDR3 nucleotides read TGTGCCAGCAGTTTGACCAGCGGGATAACCTACGAGCAGTACTTC.